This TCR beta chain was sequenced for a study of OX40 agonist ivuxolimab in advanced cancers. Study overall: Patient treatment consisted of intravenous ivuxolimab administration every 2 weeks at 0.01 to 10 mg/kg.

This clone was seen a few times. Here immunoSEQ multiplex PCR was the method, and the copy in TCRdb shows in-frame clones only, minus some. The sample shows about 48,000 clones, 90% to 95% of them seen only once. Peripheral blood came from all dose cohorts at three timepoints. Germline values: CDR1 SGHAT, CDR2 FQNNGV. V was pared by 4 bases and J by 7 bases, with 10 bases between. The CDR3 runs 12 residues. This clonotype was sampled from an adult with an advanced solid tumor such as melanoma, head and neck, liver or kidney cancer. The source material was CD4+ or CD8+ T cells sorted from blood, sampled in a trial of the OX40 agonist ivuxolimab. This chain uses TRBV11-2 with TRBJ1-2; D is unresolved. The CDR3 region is CASSSGVGGYTF. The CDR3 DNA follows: TGTGCCAGCAGCTCCGGGGTAGGTGGCTACACCTTC.